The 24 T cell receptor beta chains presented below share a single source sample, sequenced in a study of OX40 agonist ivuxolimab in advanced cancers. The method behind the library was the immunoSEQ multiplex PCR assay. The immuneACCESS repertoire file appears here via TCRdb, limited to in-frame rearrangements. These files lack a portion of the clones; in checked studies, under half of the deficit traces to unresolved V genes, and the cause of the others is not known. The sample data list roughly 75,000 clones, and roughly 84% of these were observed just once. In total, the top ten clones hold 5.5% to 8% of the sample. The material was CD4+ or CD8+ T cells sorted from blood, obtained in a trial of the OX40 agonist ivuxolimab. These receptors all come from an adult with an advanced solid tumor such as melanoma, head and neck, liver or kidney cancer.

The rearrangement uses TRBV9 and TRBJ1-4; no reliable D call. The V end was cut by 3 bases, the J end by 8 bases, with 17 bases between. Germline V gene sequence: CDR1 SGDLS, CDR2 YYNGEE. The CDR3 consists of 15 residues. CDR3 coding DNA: TGTGCCAGCAGCGCGAAGGACGGTAGGCACGAAAAACTGTTTTTT. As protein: CASSAKDGRHEKLFF. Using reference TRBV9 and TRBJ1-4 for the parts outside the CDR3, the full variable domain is DSGVTQTPKHLITATGQRVTLRCSPRSGDLSVYWYQQSLDQGLQFLIQYYNGEERAKGNILERFSAQQFPDLHSELNLSSLELGDSALYFCASSAKDGRHEKLFFGSGTQLSVL.

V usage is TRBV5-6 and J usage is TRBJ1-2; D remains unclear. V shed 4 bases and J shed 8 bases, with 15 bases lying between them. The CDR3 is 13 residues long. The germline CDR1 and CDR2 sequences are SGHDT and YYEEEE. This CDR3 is CASSGAVSGGYTF. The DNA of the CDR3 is TGTGCCAGCAGCGGAGCGGTGTCGGGGGGCTACACCTTC.

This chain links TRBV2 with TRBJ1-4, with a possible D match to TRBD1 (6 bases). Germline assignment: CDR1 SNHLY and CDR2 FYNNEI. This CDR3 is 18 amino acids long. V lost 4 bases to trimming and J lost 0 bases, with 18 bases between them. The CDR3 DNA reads TGTGCCAGCAGTGGGGGGCAGGACCCATTGCCAACTAATGAAAAACTGTTTTTT. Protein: CASSGGQDPLPTNEKLFF. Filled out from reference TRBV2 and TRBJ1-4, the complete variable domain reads EPEVTQTPSHQVTQMGQEVILRCVPISNHLYFYWYRQILGQKVEFLVSFYNNEISEKSEIFDDQFSVERPDGSNFTLKIRSTKLEDSAMYFCASSGGQDPLPTNEKLFFGSGTQLSVL.

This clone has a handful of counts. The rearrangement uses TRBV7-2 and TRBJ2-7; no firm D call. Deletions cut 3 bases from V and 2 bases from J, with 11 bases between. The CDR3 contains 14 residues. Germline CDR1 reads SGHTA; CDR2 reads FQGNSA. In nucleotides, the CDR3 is TGTGCCAGCAGCTTCACCGGGCCCACCTACGAGCAGTACTTC. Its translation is CASSFTGPTYEQYF. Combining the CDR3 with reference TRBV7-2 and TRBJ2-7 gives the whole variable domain GAGVSQSPSNKVTEKGKDVELRCDPISGHTALYWYRQSLGQGLEFLIYFQGNSAPDKSGLPSDRFSAERTGGSVSTLTIQRTQQEDSAVYLCASSFTGPTYEQYFGPGTRLTVT.

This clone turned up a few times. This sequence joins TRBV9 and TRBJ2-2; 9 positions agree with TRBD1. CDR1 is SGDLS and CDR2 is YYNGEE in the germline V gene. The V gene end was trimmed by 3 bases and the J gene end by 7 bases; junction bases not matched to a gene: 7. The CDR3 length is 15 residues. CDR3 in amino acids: CASSAQGARGGELFF. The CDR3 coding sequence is TGTGCCAGCAGCGCACAGGGGGCGCGCGGCGGGGAGCTGTTTTTT. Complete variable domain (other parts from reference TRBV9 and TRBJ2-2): DSGVTQTPKHLITATGQRVTLRCSPRSGDLSVYWYQQSLDQGLQFLIQYYNGEERAKGNILERFSAQQFPDLHSELNLSSLELGDSALYFCASSAQGARGGELFFGEGSRLTVL.

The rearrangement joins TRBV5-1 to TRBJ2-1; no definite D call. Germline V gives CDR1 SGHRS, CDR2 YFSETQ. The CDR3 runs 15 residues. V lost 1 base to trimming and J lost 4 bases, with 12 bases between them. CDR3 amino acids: CASSLNWDLYNEQFF. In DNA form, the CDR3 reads TGCGCCAGCAGCTTGAATTGGGATCTATACAATGAGCAGTTCTTC.

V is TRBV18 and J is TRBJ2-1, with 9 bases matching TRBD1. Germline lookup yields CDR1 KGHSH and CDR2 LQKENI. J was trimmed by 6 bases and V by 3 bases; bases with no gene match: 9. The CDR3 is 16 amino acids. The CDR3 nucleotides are TGTGCCAGCTCACCCCTCAGACCGGGACAGGGCAATGAGCAGTTCTTC. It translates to CASSPLRPGQGNEQFF.

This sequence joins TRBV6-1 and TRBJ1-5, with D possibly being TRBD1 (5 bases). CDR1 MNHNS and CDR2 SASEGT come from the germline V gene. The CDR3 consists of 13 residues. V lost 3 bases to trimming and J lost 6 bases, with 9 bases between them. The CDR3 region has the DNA TGTGCCAGCAGTGACAGGGACGGTCAGCCCCAGCATTTT. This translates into CASSDRDGQPQHF.

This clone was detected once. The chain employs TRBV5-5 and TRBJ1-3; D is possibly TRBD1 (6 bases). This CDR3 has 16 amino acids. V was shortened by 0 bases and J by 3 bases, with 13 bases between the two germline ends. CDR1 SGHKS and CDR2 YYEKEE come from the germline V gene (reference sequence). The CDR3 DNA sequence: TGTGCCAGCAGCTTGGTGCAGGGGAGTGGTGGAAACACCATATATTTT. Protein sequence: CASSLVQGSGGNTIYF.

CDR3 in DNA: TGTGCCAGCAGCCACTCCCAGCGGGAGACCCAGTACTTC. This gives the protein CASSHSQRETQYF. The chain links TRBV5-4 to TRBJ2-5; the D gene is possibly TRBD2 (5 bases). The V and J ends lost 4 bases and 5 bases respectively, with 12 bases between them. The CDR3 has 13 residues. Germline CDR1 and CDR2: SGHNT and YYREEE (reference sequence).

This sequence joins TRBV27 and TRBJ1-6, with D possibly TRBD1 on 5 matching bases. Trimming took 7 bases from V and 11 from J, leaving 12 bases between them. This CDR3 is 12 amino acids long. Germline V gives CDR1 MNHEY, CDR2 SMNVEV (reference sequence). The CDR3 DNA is TGTGCCAGCACGGAGGGGAGAACACCCCTCCACTTT. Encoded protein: CASTEGRTPLHF.

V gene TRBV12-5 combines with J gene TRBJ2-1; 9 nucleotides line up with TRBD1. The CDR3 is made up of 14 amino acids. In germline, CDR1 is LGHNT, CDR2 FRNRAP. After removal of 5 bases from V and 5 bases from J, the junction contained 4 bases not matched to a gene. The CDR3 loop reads CASGQQGADNEQFF. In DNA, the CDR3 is TGTGCTAGTGGTCAACAGGGGGCCGACAATGAGCAGTTCTTC.

This chain's CDR3 is CASSIQIMNTEAFF. CDR3 sequence (DNA): TGTGCCAGTAGTATTCAGATTATGAACACTGAAGCTTTCTTT. The gene calls are TRBV19 and TRBJ1-1; no reliable D call. The CDR3 totals 14 residues. V was trimmed by 3 bases and J by 0 bases, leaving 8 bases between them. Germline V gene sequence: CDR1 LNHDA, CDR2 SQIVND (reference sequence).

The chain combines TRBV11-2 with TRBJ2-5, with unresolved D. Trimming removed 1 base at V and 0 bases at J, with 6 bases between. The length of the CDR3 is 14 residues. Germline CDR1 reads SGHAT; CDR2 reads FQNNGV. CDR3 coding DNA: TGTGCCAGCAGCTTAGGACAACACCAAGAGACCCAGTACTTC. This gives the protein CASSLGQHQETQYF.

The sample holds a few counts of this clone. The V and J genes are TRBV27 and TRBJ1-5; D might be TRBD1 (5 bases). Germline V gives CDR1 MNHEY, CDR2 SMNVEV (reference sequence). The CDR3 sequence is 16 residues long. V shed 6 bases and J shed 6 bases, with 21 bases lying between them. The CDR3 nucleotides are TGTGCCAGCAGGCAGGTCTCTGTCGGGGGAGTTCAGCCCCAGCATTTT. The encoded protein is CASRQVSVGGVQPQHF.

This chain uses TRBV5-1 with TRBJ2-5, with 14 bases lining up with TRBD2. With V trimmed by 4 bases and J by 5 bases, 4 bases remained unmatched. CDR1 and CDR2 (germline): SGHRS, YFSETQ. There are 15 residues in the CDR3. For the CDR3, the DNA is TGCGCCAGCAGCCCGGGACTAGCGGGAGTTGAGACCCAGTACTTC. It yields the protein CASSPGLAGVETQYF.

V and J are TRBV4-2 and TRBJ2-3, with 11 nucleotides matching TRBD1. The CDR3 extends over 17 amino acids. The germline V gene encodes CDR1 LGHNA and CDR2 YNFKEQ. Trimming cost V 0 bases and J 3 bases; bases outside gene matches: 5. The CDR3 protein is CASSQDLGQGGTDTQYF. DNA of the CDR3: TGTGCCAGCAGCCAAGATTTGGGACAGGGGGGAACAGATACGCAGTATTTT.

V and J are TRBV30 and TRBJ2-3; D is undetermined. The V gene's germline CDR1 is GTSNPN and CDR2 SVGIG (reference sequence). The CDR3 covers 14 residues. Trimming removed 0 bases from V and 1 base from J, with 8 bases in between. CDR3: CAWSVRAGTDTQYF. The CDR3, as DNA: TGTGCCTGGAGTGTACGGGCGGGCACAGATACGCAGTATTTT.

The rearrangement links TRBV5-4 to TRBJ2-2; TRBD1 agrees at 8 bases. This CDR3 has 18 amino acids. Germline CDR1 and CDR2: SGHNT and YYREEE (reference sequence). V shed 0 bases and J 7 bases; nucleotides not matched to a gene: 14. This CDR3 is CASSLAHQGAKRGGELFF. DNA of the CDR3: TGTGCCAGCAGCTTGGCCCATCAGGGGGCGAAAAGGGGCGGGGAGCTGTTTTTT.

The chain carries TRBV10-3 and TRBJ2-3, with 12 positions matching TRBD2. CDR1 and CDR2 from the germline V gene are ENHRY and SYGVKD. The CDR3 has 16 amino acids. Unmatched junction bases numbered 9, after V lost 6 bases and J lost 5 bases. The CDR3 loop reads CAISRLAGEGGDTQYF. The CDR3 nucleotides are TGTGCCATCAGCCGACTAGCGGGAGAAGGGGGAGATACGCAGTATTTT.

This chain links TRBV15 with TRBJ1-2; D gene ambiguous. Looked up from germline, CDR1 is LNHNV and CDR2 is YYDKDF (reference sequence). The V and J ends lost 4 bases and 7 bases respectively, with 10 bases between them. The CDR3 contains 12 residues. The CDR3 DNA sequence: TGTGCCACCAGCAACGTAGGATTTGGCTACACCTTC. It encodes CATSNVGFGYTF.

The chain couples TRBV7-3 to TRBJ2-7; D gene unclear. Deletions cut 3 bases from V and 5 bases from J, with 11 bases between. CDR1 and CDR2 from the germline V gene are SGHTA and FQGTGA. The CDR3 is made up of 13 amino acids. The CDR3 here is CASSFGLGDEQYF. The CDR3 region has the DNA TGTGCCAGCAGCTTTGGTTTGGGTGACGAGCAGTACTTC.

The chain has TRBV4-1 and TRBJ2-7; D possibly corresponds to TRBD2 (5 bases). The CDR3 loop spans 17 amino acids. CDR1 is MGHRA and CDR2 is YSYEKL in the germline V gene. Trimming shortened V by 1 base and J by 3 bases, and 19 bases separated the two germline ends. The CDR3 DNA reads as TGCGCCAGCAGCCAAGTAAGCGGCTCAGAACTCCGCTACGAGCAGTACTTC. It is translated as CASSQVSGSELRYEQYF.

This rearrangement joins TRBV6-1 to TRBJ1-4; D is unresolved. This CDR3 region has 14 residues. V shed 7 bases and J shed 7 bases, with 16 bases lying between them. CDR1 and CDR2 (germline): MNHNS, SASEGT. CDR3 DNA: TGTGCCAGCAAGCAAGTGGGATGGGCTGAAAAACTGTTTTTT. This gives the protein CASKQVGWAEKLFF.